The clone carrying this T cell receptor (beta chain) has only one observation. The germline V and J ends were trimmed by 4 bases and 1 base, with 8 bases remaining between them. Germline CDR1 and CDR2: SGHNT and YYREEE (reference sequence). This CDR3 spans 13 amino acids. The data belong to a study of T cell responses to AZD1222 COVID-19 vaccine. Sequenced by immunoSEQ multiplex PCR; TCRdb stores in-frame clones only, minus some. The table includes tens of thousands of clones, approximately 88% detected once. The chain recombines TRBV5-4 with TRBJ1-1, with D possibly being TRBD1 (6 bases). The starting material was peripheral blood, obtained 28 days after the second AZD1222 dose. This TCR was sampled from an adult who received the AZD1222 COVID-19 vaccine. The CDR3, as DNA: TGTGCCAGCAGCAAGACAGGGAACACTGAAGCTTTCTTT. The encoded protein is CASSKTGNTEAFF.